Reported below is one T cell receptor beta chain. As yet, its antigen is unknown. Other DNA sequences in this sample translate to the same CDR3. Terminally differentiated effector memory CD45RA+ cells were excluded from the naive CD8 cells, which were CD45RO-negative and positively selected for CCR7. The donor population consisted of healthy HIV-negative adults with no recent acute infections or vaccinations. The data originate from a study of shared clonotypes between healthy human individuals. Study-level results: All-four-donor shared clonotypes had higher generation probabilities than non-shared clonotypes did. Only a few donors were included, so the genetic and exposure-history diversity represented was limited.

Germline-derived CDR1 and CDR2 are MDHEN and SYDVKM. With 5 bases removed from V and 4 bases from J, the gap between germline ends came to 8 bases. CDR3 size: 12 residues. The study ran the assay at deep level. Only in-frame clones appear in the TCRdb table, and some are missing; sequencing was by immunoSEQ multiplex PCR. The table includes approximately 1.9 million clones, around 93% detected once. The chain recombines TRBV28 with TRBJ2-5, with D perhaps TRBD2 (5 bases). The source material was naive CD8+ T cells from PBMCs. This TCR derives from a man younger than 35 in good health. Some clones in this sample may be carry-over from other donors' samples. The CDR3: CASSTGRETQYF. In DNA form, the CDR3 reads TGTGCCAGCAGTACGGGAAGAGAGACCCAGTACTTC.